This TCR beta chain was sequenced during a study of cytomegalovirus exposure and HLA in healthy donors (dated by TCRdb to 2016 to 2017). As for the study more broadly: An earlier analysis of 550 to 700 of the donors reported approximately 270 Gb of sequence data and roughly 100 million unique TCR beta sequences from about 200 million T cells. Approximately 310 gigabases of sequencing data and approximately 93 million unique TCR sequences were included in an early release covering several hundred HLA-typed donors. The genetic ancestry cluster associated with self-reported Caucasian donors included over 65% of the 300 to 450 genotyped donors. The study was designed to test whether signatures of past pathogen exposure could be identified by cataloging public T cell receptors. The study used immunosequencing to profile the T cell repertoires of 670 or so subjects and linked those repertoires to cytomegalovirus serostatus. Along with the approximately 670-subject first cohort, a separate validation cohort of some 130 different subjects was used. To predict cytomegalovirus infection status, the study combined high-throughput TCR immunosequencing, statistical association of individual TCRs with disease status, and machine learning. To study patterns of TCR occurrence, a later analysis re-analyzed previously published TCR beta repertoires from 666 donors and added high-resolution HLA genotyping. Rather than using new phenotypic data, the later analysis identified candidate immune exposures from TCR beta sequences and from how often those sequences occurred across donors. To decide whether each TCR beta V gene segment behaved as functional or pseudogenic, an earlier analysis of several hundred of the donors relied on high-throughput TCR beta sequencing. Donor age, sex, ethnicity and CMV serostatus were compiled alongside the repertoire data. Genome-wide SNP genotypes for about 65% of the roughly 670 donors were used in a later genetic analysis, which treated that subset as a discovery cohort. All discovery cohort repertoires had been generated on a single sequencing platform. HLA typing covered class I and class II loci at four-digit resolution. Typing coverage varied by locus: roughly 629-630 donors for A, B, C, DRB1 and DQB1; approximately 520 for DQA1; about 590 for DPA1; roughly 450 for DPB1. Because of strong linkage in the cohort, five DR-DQ haplotypes were treated as single units for association and clustering. Across 300 to 400 genotyped donors of the cohort, an average of roughly 200,000 unique TCR beta nucleotide sequences per donor were sequenced, and approximately 17% of those sequences were non-productive.

On this clone: Its cognate antigen has yet to be identified. It has no much larger one-base neighbor in the sample; base qualities were not kept.

Clipping removes 3 bases from V and 4 bases from J, with 4 as the unmatched junction base count. From its cysteine to its phenylalanine, the CDR3 spans 15 amino acids. Left in the record is the CDR3 DNA by itself, 45 bases read in frame from the first base. CDR1 SGHRS and CDR2 YFSETQ were looked up in the germline V gene. The cohort consisted of 600 to 750 healthy bone marrow donors. At the time of sampling, every cohort member was nominally healthy, though immune exposures that went unrecorded were likely present. The donor was CMV seronegative and belonged to the group of more than 300 seronegative cohort members. Every donor gave a peripheral blood sample, and the peripheral blood mononuclear cells from that sample were used for TCR beta sequencing. The Qiagen DNeasy Blood Extraction Kit was used to extract genomic DNA from the blood cell samples. Points the paper makes about the study in general: In a later analysis, TCR association rates were found to vary across HLA loci, with the most associated TCRs seen for DRB1 alleles and the fewest for HLA-C alleles. An association between a missense DCLRE1C variant and V-gene and J-gene trimming of TCR beta chains was found in a later genetic analysis and replicated in an independent cohort. Correlated functional status among segregating V segments might be attributable to linkage disequilibrium, but an unknown experimental factor could not be ruled out. A later analysis reported that several top co-occurrence clusters appeared linked to parvovirus B19, influenza, CMV and Epstein-Barr virus. About 15 rarely observed V segments, including chromosome 9 orphons, were excluded from the earlier analysis of approximately 500 of the donors because counts were too low. In a later analysis, about 17,000 TCR beta sequences were associated with specific HLA alleles at a false discovery rate of 0.05. A later genetic analysis reported fewer N-insertions in productive TCRs among donors in an Asian-associated ancestry cluster than the roughly 700-donor mean. This cohort had only TCR beta chains sequenced, and the lack of alpha or paired-chain data limited which features could be detected. In vitro tests confirmed that three of the cytomegalovirus-associated TCR beta chains recognize cytomegalovirus antigens. When HLA alleles, especially DR and DQ, strongly co-occurred, attributing TCR associations to individual alleles was difficult. In an earlier analysis of approximately 600 of the donors, most TCR beta V segments were observed in productive rearrangements about 90% or about 30% of the time, broadly matching IMGT annotations. In a later analysis, HLA-associated TCR beta chains showed more clonal expansion and lower generation probabilities than non-associated chains that were equally common. Because some donors lacked HLA typing at each locus, the association tests relied only on the typed subset. Cytomegalovirus status was reported to be diagnosed by the classifier with high specificity and sensitivity in both the original and validation cohorts. A cluster of highly shared sequence variants was judged likely to be a technical artifact of the sequencing pipeline. Sequencing depth was assumed to be roughly uniform across donors in the presence/absence analyses, though that assumption may not hold. A total of 150 or so TCR beta chains were listed by the study as associated with cytomegalovirus. While some public TCRs were present in many individuals, most TCR sequences turned up only very rarely across donors. According to a later analysis, most CMV-associated TCR beta chains appeared to be HLA-restricted, and the HLA associations seemed to be driven largely by CMV exposure. It was suggested by the authors that the approach could potentially be generalized to other disease states and immunological phenotypes. Immune exposure information for the cohort was limited to CMV serostatus. Some IMGT-functional V segments, including TRBV6-2 and TRBV6-3, could not be distinguished by the 87-base-pair reads and were therefore excluded. A further reported finding was that TCR beta sequences accurately predicted the HLA-A and HLA-B alleles for most subjects in the first cohort.

The library was built by means of the immunoSEQ multiplex PCR assay. For the multiplex PCR, a mixture combining 60 forward primers for TCR Vbeta segments and 13 reverse primers for TCR Jbeta segments was used. A multiplex PCR assay on genomic DNA amplified the CDR3 region of rearranged TCR beta genes. On the Illumina HiSeq System, the amplified TCR beta libraries were sequenced as 87-base-pair reads. In the paper's pipeline: In a later analysis, roughly 80 million unique TCR beta chains were counted across the approximately 640 repertoires, and about 9.9 million of these chains were shared by at least two donors. Raw reads were error-corrected and collapsed into unique sequences by a nearest-neighbor algorithm in which closely related sequences were merged to remove PCR and sequencing errors. CDR3 sequences were aligned to IMGT reference sequences to assign V, D and J gene segments. For a sequence to be retained, a match of at least six nucleotides was required to both a V gene segment and a J gene segment. A rearrangement was called productive if the CDR3 had no stop codons and remained in frame with V and J, and every other rearrangement was called non-productive. Following IMGT convention, CDR3 was defined as the stretch from the second conserved V-encoded cysteine to the conserved J-encoded phenylalanine. The earlier analysis of about 590 of the donors excluded sequences that lacked an unambiguous match to a single V gene segment. In an earlier analysis of 500 to 750 of the donors, V segments were called functional above 56.7% productive rearrangements and were called segregating when the between-donor standard deviation exceeded 5%. A statistical classification framework was developed to diagnose cytomegalovirus status using the catalog of TCR beta chain sequences. V and J gene assignment, in a later analysis, came from comparing TCR nucleotide sequences with IMGT/GENE-DB human TR gene sequences. The TCRdist pipeline was used in a later analysis to assign CDR3 sequences and most-parsimonious VDJ recombination scenarios. A later analysis defined each TCR beta chain by its CDR3 amino acid sequence plus V-gene family, and excluded reads lacking a unique V-gene family. In a later analysis, 500 to 650 highly shared, low-generation-probability nucleotide sequences were removed to address suspected cross-contamination and a sequencing artifact. In a later analysis, a clonal expansion index was calculated for each public chain from normalized within-repertoire ranks of inferred template counts. In a later analysis, generation probabilities were computed using a VDJ recombination model fitted to out-of-frame rearrangements, and the results were checked against IGoR. In a later analysis, TCR-TCR, TCR-HLA and TCR-CMV co-occurrence was scored with hypergeometric tests, and a repertoire-size bias correction was applied to TCR pairs. In a later analysis, false discovery rates were estimated by permuting HLA or CMV assignments 20 times. In a later analysis, co-occurring TCRs were grouped using DBSCAN, and TCRdist sequence similarity was added for clustering within HLA-allele-positive subsets. For co-occurrence clustering, repertoires with fewer than 30,000 or more than 120,000 public chains were excluded, along with four to six repertoires with anomalous nucleotide sharing. As stored in TCRdb, this immuneACCESS dataset retains in-frame rearrangements with V and J assigned. A fraction of the clones does not appear; measured against another copy, unresolved V genes explain less than half of the discrepancy, and the remainder lacks a known reason. V, J and clone size are taken as reported in that table, and D and trimming were inferred from the DNA itself. The sample table contains roughly 130,000 clones; only one count was recorded for 65% to 90% of them. The ten largest make up approximately 2.4% of the sample.

Material: PBMCs. The clonotype comes from a man aged 50-59 years in good health and CMV-seronegative. This chain joins TRBV5-1 to TRBJ2-1, with TRBD2 identical over 10 junction bases. The CDR3 reads CASSSSGGAYNEQFF. The nucleotide sequence is TGCGCCAGCAGCTCTAGCGGGGGAGCTTACAATGAGCAGTTCTTC.